This T cell receptor beta chain appears in the sequencing data of a study of control samples from healthy donors and cancer patients. CDR3 length equals 14 residues. The V gene's germline CDR1 is SGHTA and CDR2 FQGNSA. Trimming removed 1 base from V and 8 bases from J, with 12 bases in between. Here immunoSEQ multiplex PCR was the method, and the copy in TCRdb shows in-frame clones only, minus some. Of roughly 80,000 clones listed, around 94% were seen once; the top ten hold approximately 6%. The chain couples TRBV7-2 to TRBJ2-4, with D perhaps TRBD1 (5 bases). This clonotype originated in a woman aged 55-69 years in good health. What was sequenced was blood. The DNA for the CDR3 is TGTGCCAGCAGCTTAGTGTCCAGCAGGGACATTCAGTACTTC. Protein: CASSLVSSRDIQYF.